One and the same sample provided the 24 T cell receptor beta chains below, sequenced in a study of T-cell reconstitution after alpha-beta-depleted transplantation in children. TCRbeta library construction was performed incorporating unique molecular identifiers. TCRdb independently ran MiXCR on the PCR reads; one entry per CDR3 protein. In the table there are roughly 350,000 distinct CDR3 sequences, under 20% of which are singletons. The specimen comprised PBMCs, mostly from graft donor cells, sampled 360 days after TCRalphabeta/CD19-depleted stem cell transplant. The receptor source for this set is a male patient aged 2 to 9 who had a stem cell transplant for acute lymphoblastic leukemia, so the T cells may come from the graft donor.

This clonotype showed up just a few times. The genes are TRBV9 and TRBJ2-1, with 8 bases aligning to TRBD2. Germline assignment: CDR1 SGDLS and CDR2 YYNGEE. The CDR3 length is 15 residues. Germline trimming cut 2 bases from V and 6 bases from J; bases unmatched to any gene: 7. The CDR3: CASSVPGLEPNEQFF. The CDR3 bases are TGTGCCAGCAGCGTTCCGGGACTAGAACCCAATGAGCAGTTCTTC.

The sample holds a few counts of this clonotype. V gene TRBV25-1 combines with J gene TRBJ2-7, with D hard to call. The CDR3 consists of 13 residues. The V end lost 1 base, the J end lost 1 base, and 5 bases lay between the germline ends. Germline values: CDR1 MGHDK, CDR2 SYGVNS. CDR3 sequence reads: CASSESGSYEQYF. As DNA, the CDR3 is TGTGCCAGCAGTGAATCGGGTTCCTACGAGCAGTACTTC.

A few counts support this clonotype. V and J are TRBV25-1 and TRBJ2-1; TRBD2 matches at 7 bases. This CDR3 spans 14 amino acids. The germline gives CDR1 MGHDK, CDR2 SYGVNS. The ends lost 1 base at V and 6 bases at J; junction bases unmatched: 3. The CDR3 region is CASSELGGANEQFF. The CDR3 nucleotides read TGTGCCAGCAGTGAATTGGGAGGGGCCAATGAGCAGTTCTTC.

This clonotype was detected ten times or more. This rearrangement joins TRBV28 to TRBJ2-3; possible D gene TRBD2, 5 bases. This CDR3 is built from 13 residues. Trimming removed 5 bases from V and 7 bases from J, with 13 bases in between. CDR1 MDHEN and CDR2 SYDVKM come from the germline V gene. The DNA for the CDR3 is TGTGCCAGCAGTACTCCGACTAAAAATACGCAGTATTTT. Translation gives CASSTPTKNTQYF.

In this sample, this clonotype turned up once. V gene TRBV7-9 combines with J gene TRBJ2-7, with D perhaps TRBD1 (5 bases). This CDR3 region has 13 residues. The V end was cut by 6 bases, the J end by 5 bases, with 14 bases between. CDR1 and CDR2 (germline): SEHNR, FQNEAQ (reference sequence). CDR3 coding DNA: TGTGCCAGCAGAAGGGGAAGTGGACACGAGCAGTACTTC. Encoded protein: CASRRGSGHEQYF.

In this sample, this clonotype turned up a few times. The chain joins TRBV20-1 to TRBJ2-7, with D perhaps matching TRBD1 (6 bases). Germline assignment: CDR1 DFQATT and CDR2 SNEGSKA (reference sequence). Trimming cost V 3 bases and J 0 bases, with 12 bases left between them. This CDR3 region has 14 residues. This CDR3 reads CSASSTGASYEQYF. As DNA, the CDR3 is TGCAGTGCTAGTTCGACAGGAGCCTCCTACGAGCAGTACTTC.

This clonotype was counted many times. The rearrangement joins TRBV5-1 to TRBJ2-7, with TRBD1 as a possible D gene (5 bases). This CDR3 is 15 amino acids long. V lost 0 bases to trimming and J lost 0 bases, with 10 bases between them. Germline CDR1 SGHRS, CDR2 YFSETQ. CDR3 nucleotides: TGCGCCAGCAGCTTGGGACAGCAAAGCTCCTACGAGCAGTACTTC. This translates into CASSLGQQSSYEQYF. Full variable domain (remainder filled in from reference TRBV5-1 and TRBJ2-7): KAGVTQTPRYLIKTRGQQVTLSCSPISGHRSVSWYQQTPGQGLQFLFEYFSETQRNKGNFPGRFSGRQFSNSRSEMNVSTLELGDSALYLCASSLGQQSSYEQYFGPGTRLTVT.

This clonotype has only a few counts. This chain uses TRBV30 with TRBJ1-5, with D perhaps matching TRBD1 (5 bases). This CDR3 contains 14 residues. Trimming removed 2 bases at V and 4 bases at J, with 12 bases between. Germline V gene data show CDR1 as GTSNPN and CDR2 as SVGIG (reference sequence). CDR3 protein: CAWSIGDLNQPQHF. CDR3 in DNA: TGTGCCTGGAGTATAGGGGACCTGAATCAGCCCCAGCATTTT.

The table lists this clonotype with a few counts. The chain recombines TRBV5-6 with TRBJ1-6; D is undetermined. This CDR3 region has 14 residues. Germline CDR1 and CDR2: SGHDT and YYEEEE. Trimming cost V 2 bases and J 8 bases, with 11 bases left between them. CDR3 DNA: TGTGCCAGCAGCTTCGGACCAAACTATTCACCCCTCCACTTT. It yields the protein CASSFGPNYSPLHF.

This chain links TRBV5-1 with TRBJ2-7, with D unresolved. The ends were cut back, 0 bases at V and 6 bases at J, with 10 bases in the middle. The CDR3 has 13 residues. Germline V gives CDR1 SGHRS, CDR2 YFSETQ. CDR3 sequence: CASSLAFDAEQYF. The CDR3 DNA is TGCGCCAGCAGCTTGGCCTTTGATGCCGAGCAGTACTTC.

This clonotype was observed a handful of times. CDR3 bases: TGCAGTGCTACACTAGCAGGAGAGCAGTTCTTC. Translation gives CSATLAGEQFF. The V gene is TRBV20-1, the J gene TRBJ2-1, with D possibly matching TRBD2 (6 bases). This CDR3 contains 11 residues. The V gene lost 4 bases and the J gene lost 10 bases, with 11 bases spanning the gap. Germline V CDR1 and CDR2: DFQATT, SNEGSKA (reference sequence).

This clonotype was picked up a small number of times. The V and J genes are TRBV20-1 and TRBJ2-1, with 11 bases fitting TRBD2. The CDR3 spans 17 residues. The ends lost 2 bases at V and 6 bases at J; junction bases unmatched: 12. The germline gives CDR1 DFQATT, CDR2 SNEGSKA (reference sequence). Here the CDR3 reads CSARSSGRAKSANEQFF. CDR3 in DNA: TGCAGTGCTAGAAGTAGCGGGAGGGCCAAATCCGCCAATGAGCAGTTCTTC.

The V and J genes are TRBV4-1 and TRBJ1-3; TRBD1 might be the D (5 bases). The length of the CDR3 is 18 residues. Trimming removed 0 bases from V and 0 bases from J, with 15 bases in between. The germline V gene has CDR1 MGHRA and CDR2 YSYEKL. The CDR3 spells CASSQDHPVTASGNTIYF. The CDR3 DNA follows: TGCGCCAGCAGCCAAGATCATCCCGTGACAGCCTCTGGAAACACCATATATTTT.

Only a few counts were recorded for this clonotype. The chain joins TRBV10-3 to TRBJ2-7; D perhaps matches TRBD2 (7 bases). Germline CDR1 and CDR2: ENHRY and SYGVKD. The V gene lost 9 bases and the J gene lost 4 bases, with 13 bases spanning the gap. CDR3 size: 12 residues. The CDR3 bases are TGTGCCATGGGGGGGCAGGTGTACGAGCAGTACTTC. Translation: CAMGGQVYEQYF.

This rearrangement joins TRBV6-1 to TRBJ1-2; 7 bases are shared with TRBD1. The CDR3 length is 13 residues. Germline V gene lookup returns CDR1 MNHNS and CDR2 SASEGT. The J segment lost 1 base and the V segment lost 6 bases, leaving 2 bases of the junction unmatched. The CDR3 reads CASRTGFNYGYTF. The CDR3 nucleotides are TGTGCCAGCAGGACAGGGTTTAACTATGGCTACACCTTC.

J is TRBJ2-1 and V is TRBV15; the match to TRBD2 covers 7 bases. With V trimmed by 10 bases and J by 8 bases, 14 bases remained unmatched. The CDR3 is 14 amino acids. Looked up from germline, CDR1 is LNHNV and CDR2 is YYDKDF (reference sequence). The CDR3: CAIAVASGKYEQFF. CDR3 nucleotides: TGTGCCATCGCGGTGGCTAGCGGAAAATATGAGCAGTTCTTC.

This clonotype was counted only a few times. This sequence joins TRBV5-6 and TRBJ1-3; D is unclear. Germline loops: CDR1 SGHDT, CDR2 YYEEEE. V shed 0 bases and J shed 0 bases, with 4 bases lying between them. The CDR3 contains 14 residues. CDR3 sequence reads: CASSLDGSGNTIYF. The CDR3, as DNA: TGTGCCAGCAGCTTGGACGGCTCTGGAAACACCATATATTTT.

The chain's CDR3 is CASSLGWGGLAGNLPYEQYF. CDR3 DNA sequence: TGTGCCAGCAGCTTAGGATGGGGTGGGCTAGCGGGAAATCTCCCCTACGAGCAGTACTTC. The chain has TRBV11-2 and TRBJ2-7, with 9 bases lining up with TRBD2. CDR3 size: 20 residues. V lost 1 base, J lost 2 bases, and 18 bases stayed unmatched. Germline V CDR1 and CDR2: SGHAT, FQNNGV.

The rearrangement uses TRBV10-2 and TRBJ1-6, with D perhaps matching TRBD1 (6 bases). The germline V gene has CDR1 WSHSY and CDR2 SAAADI. This CDR3 spans 15 amino acids. V was clipped by 4 bases and J by 6 bases, with 13 bases between them. The CDR3 loop is CASSVRGEVNSPLHF. CDR3 in DNA: TGCGCCAGCAGTGTCAGGGGAGAAGTTAATTCACCCCTCCACTTT.

The J gene is TRBJ2-1, the V gene TRBV4-3, with 7 bases identical to TRBD1. Germline V gene data show CDR1 as LGHNA and CDR2 as YSLEER. V lost 4 bases, J lost 4 bases, and 7 bases stayed unmatched. The CDR3 sequence is 15 residues long. In nucleotides, the CDR3 is TGCGCCAGCAGCCCCGACAGGGCTCGGTACAATGAGCAGTTCTTC. It specifies CASSPDRARYNEQFF.

This chain joins TRBV20-1 and TRBJ2-1; TRBD2 matches at 11 bases. This CDR3 region has 15 residues. Losses at the gene ends were 4 bases for V and 5 bases for J; bases not matched to a gene: 7. Germline assignment: CDR1 DFQATT and CDR2 SNEGSKA (reference sequence). CDR3 in amino acids: CSAKLAGVGHNEQFF. Here the CDR3 DNA reads TGCAGTGCTAAACTAGCGGGAGTAGGACACAATGAGCAGTTCTTC.

The table lists this clonotype with a few counts. The chain carries TRBV7-9 and TRBJ2-1; no firm D call. Trimming pared 6 bases from V and 4 bases from J, leaving 19 bases between. In germline, CDR1 is SEHNR, CDR2 FQNEAQ (reference sequence). This CDR3 has 16 residues. The CDR3 region is CASSFGFVDQYNEQFF. CDR3 DNA sequence: TGTGCCAGCAGTTTCGGGTTCGTCGACCAATACAATGAGCAGTTCTTC.

This chain connects TRBV7-9 to TRBJ2-1; TRBD2 agrees at 8 bases. This CDR3 spans 14 amino acids. Germline V gives CDR1 SEHNR, CDR2 FQNEAQ (reference sequence). V lost 4 bases to trimming and J lost 9 bases; unmatched junction nucleotides: 8. CDR3 sequence reads: CASSYRGRLGEQFF. As DNA, the CDR3 is TGTGCCAGCAGCTATCGCGGGAGGCTGGGTGAGCAGTTCTTC. The variable domain in full, with the rest retrieved from reference TRBV7-9 and TRBJ2-1, is DTGVSQNPRHKITKRGQNVTFRCDPISEHNRLYWYRQTLGQGPEFLTYFQNEAQLEKSRLLSDRFSAERPKGSFSTLEIQRTEQGDSAMYLCASSYRGRLGEQFFGPGTRLTVL.

This clonotype showed up many times. V gene TRBV9 combines with J gene TRBJ2-1, with 9 bases lining up with TRBD2. The length of the CDR3 is 16 residues. The junction had 4 bases not matched to a gene; V was cut back by 3 bases and J by 0 bases. Germline V CDR1 and CDR2: SGDLS, YYNGEE. The CDR3, as DNA: TGTGCCAGCAGCGGGTTGCGGGAGGGCTCCTACAATGAGCAGTTCTTC. Translation gives CASSGLREGSYNEQFF.